One sample yielded the 28 T cell receptor beta chains listed below, sequenced in a study of shared clonotypes between healthy human individuals. Data came from immunoSEQ multiplex PCR; TCRdb stores just in-frame clones and leaves some out. The table shows about 480,000 clones, with roughly 85% occurring only once. Material for sequencing was PBMCs. These receptors all stem from a woman in her forties in good health. Some clones in this sample may be carry-over from other donors' samples.

V gene TRBV14 combines with J gene TRBJ2-1; 7 nucleotides align to TRBD2. This CDR3 region has 16 residues. Germline V gene data show CDR1 as SGHDN and CDR2 as FVKESK. Germline trimming cut 3 bases from V and 2 bases from J; bases unmatched to any gene: 7. The DNA for the CDR3 is TGTGCCAGCAGCCACATAGGGCTAGCGGCCTACAATGAGCAGTTCTTC. Encoded protein: CASSHIGLAAYNEQFF.

The chain links TRBV5-1 to TRBJ2-2; 9 bases map to TRBD2. CDR1 and CDR2 (germline): SGHRS, YFSETQ. The junction had 3 bases not matched to a gene; V was cut back by 0 bases and J by 0 bases. This CDR3 has 17 residues. DNA for the CDR3: TGCGCCAGCAGCTTGGGGGCTAGCGGGACGAACACCGGGGAGCTGTTTTTT. This translates into CASSLGASGTNTGELFF.

The rearrangement uses TRBV10-3 and TRBJ2-3; tentatively, D is TRBD2 (5 bases). The V and J ends lost 8 bases and 0 bases respectively, with 6 bases between them. This CDR3 is 12 amino acids long. Germline CDR1 ENHRY, CDR2 SYGVKD. The CDR3 region is CAISSSTDTQYF. The CDR3 DNA reads as TGTGCCATCTCTAGCAGCACAGATACGCAGTATTTT.

The chain joins TRBV9 to TRBJ2-2; 7 positions match TRBD1. Germline V gene data show CDR1 as SGDLS and CDR2 as YYNGEE. Unmatched junction bases numbered 3, after V lost 3 bases and J lost 4 bases. The CDR3 runs to 14 residues. CDR3 sequence: CASSGQGATGELFF. The DNA for the CDR3 is TGTGCCAGCAGCGGACAGGGCGCCACCGGGGAGCTGTTTTTT.

The V and J genes are TRBV4-3 and TRBJ2-2, with 12 bases that match TRBD2. This CDR3 has 15 amino acids. Unmatched junction bases numbered 1, after V lost 4 bases and J lost 4 bases. Germline values: CDR1 LGHNA, CDR2 YSLEER. The CDR3 DNA reads TGCGCCAGCAGCCGACTAGCGGGAGTCACCGGGGAGCTGTTTTTT. Encoded protein: CASSRLAGVTGELFF.

The rearrangement links TRBV6-5 to TRBJ1-4; D might be TRBD1 (5 bases). This CDR3 comprises 15 residues. Trimming shortened V by 6 bases and J by 7 bases, and 18 bases separated the two germline ends. Germline loops: CDR1 MNHEY, CDR2 SVGAGI. The CDR3 spells CASRPAGTAFEKLFF. In nucleotides, the CDR3 is TGTGCCAGCAGACCCGCCGGGACCGCCTTTGAAAAACTGTTTTTT.

V usage is TRBV5-4 and J usage is TRBJ2-3, with 7 bases that match TRBD2. The trim removed 4 bases at V and 1 base at J, leaving 6 bases unmatched. The V gene's germline CDR1 is SGHNT and CDR2 YYREEE (reference sequence). This CDR3 region has 15 residues. The CDR3 coding sequence is TGTGCCAGCAGCCACCCGGGGGGAGGCACAGATACGCAGTATTTT. Translating gives CASSHPGGGTDTQYF.

The chain employs TRBV5-1 and TRBJ2-3; 7 bases are a match to TRBD1. J lost 3 bases, V lost 2 bases, and 6 bases had no gene match. This CDR3 is 15 amino acids long. Germline-derived CDR1 and CDR2 are SGHRS and YFSETQ. CDR3 region: CASSLLTGETDTQYF. The CDR3 DNA follows: TGCGCCAGCAGCTTACTCACAGGGGAAACAGATACGCAGTATTTT.

The chain couples TRBV2 to TRBJ2-1, with 8 positions matching TRBD2. V dropped 8 bases and J dropped 9; count of bases not matched to a gene: 3. Germline V CDR1 and CDR2: SNHLY, FYNNEI. This CDR3 has 11 amino acids. The DNA for the CDR3 is TGTGCCAGCCAAGCGGGAGCTGAGCAGTTCTTC. Its translation: CASQAGAEQFF.

The rearrangement links TRBV7-2 to TRBJ2-2, with D perhaps TRBD2 (7 bases). Germline assignment: CDR1 SGHTA and CDR2 FQGNSA. This CDR3 is 15 amino acids long. Trimming took off 3 bases at V and 6 bases at J, with 14 bases between the two ends. Here the CDR3 reads CASSFLGGGPGELFF. CDR3 nucleotide sequence: TGTGCCAGCAGCTTCTTAGGGGGAGGGCCCGGGGAGCTGTTTTTT.

The chain couples TRBV4-3 to TRBJ2-5; 8 bases map to TRBD1. CDR3 length: 15 residues. The V gene end was trimmed by 4 bases and the J gene end by 0 bases; junction bases not matched to a gene: 4. Germline V gives CDR1 LGHNA, CDR2 YSLEER. The CDR3 here is CASSPGTGDQETQYF. CDR3 bases: TGCGCCAGCAGCCCCGGGACAGGCGACCAAGAGACCCAGTACTTC.

This clone has more than one count but fewer than ten. The chain couples TRBV28 to TRBJ1-1; 8 nucleotides agree with TRBD1. The germline CDR1 and CDR2 sequences are MDHEN and SYDVKM. Trimming at V came to 4 bases and at J to 6 bases, leaving 7 bases not matched to a gene. The length of the CDR3 is 14 residues. The chain's CDR3 is CASSSSGGSAEAFF. The DNA for the CDR3 is TGTGCCAGCAGTTCCTCAGGGGGCAGTGCTGAAGCTTTCTTT. The variable domain in full, with the rest retrieved from reference TRBV28 and TRBJ1-1, is DVKVTQSSRYLVKRTGEKVFLECVQDMDHENMFWYRQDPGLGLRLIYFSYDVKMKEKGDIPEGYSVSREKKERFSLILESASTNQTSMYLCASSSSGGSAEAFFGQGTRLTVV.

V is TRBV10-3 and J is TRBJ2-7; 10 bases fit TRBD2. This CDR3 region has 17 residues. CDR1 is ENHRY, CDR2 SYGVKD, per germline. The V and J ends lost 6 bases and 6 bases, in that order; junction bases with no gene match: 17. CDR3 in DNA: TGTGCCATCAGGAAGGGTATTGGTCTAGCGGGAGAGGGCGAGCAGTACTTC. It is translated as CAIRKGIGLAGEGEQYF.

To note about this clone: A read error likely explains this, since a far larger clone differs by one base. The identical CDR3 is also encoded by other nucleotide sequences in the sample. The chain combines TRBV5-4 with TRBJ2-5; D is possibly TRBD2 (7 bases). The CDR3 runs 14 residues. Germline CDR1 SGHNT, CDR2 YYREEE (reference sequence). V lost 4 bases, J lost 5 bases, and 15 bases lay in between. The CDR3 DNA reads TGTGCCAGCAGCGGCGGGGGCCGCGAGGAGACCCAGTACTTC. Protein: CASSGGGREETQYF.

This clone was recorded only once. The sample carries other DNA sequences with the same CDR3. The genes are TRBV5-4 and TRBJ2-5; D gene uncertain. V shed 1 base and J shed 1 base, with 8 bases lying between them. The CDR3 has 14 amino acids. Germline V gene data show CDR1 as SGHNT and CDR2 as YYREEE (reference sequence). The CDR3 sequence is CASSLSGTQETQYF. In DNA form, the CDR3 reads TGTGCCAGCAGCTTGTCGGGTACCCAAGAGACCCAGTACTTC.

V usage is TRBV20-1 and J usage is TRBJ1-1, with a weak D call TRBD1 (5 bases). Germline CDR1 reads DFQATT; CDR2 reads SNEGSKA (reference sequence). V gave up 5 bases and J gave up 4 bases, with 8 bases separating them. The CDR3 is 11 amino acids. The DNA for the CDR3 is TGCAGTGCTCTAGGGGCCACTGAAGCTTTCTTT. It encodes CSALGATEAFF.

This chain connects TRBV18 to TRBJ2-1; 7 bases agree with TRBD2. CDR1 is KGHSH, CDR2 LQKENI, per germline. The CDR3 totals 15 residues. V gave up 3 bases and J gave up 9 bases; unmatched junction bases: 11. In nucleotides, the CDR3 is TGTGCCAGCTCACCTGGACTAGTGAATCTAGCTGAGCAGTTCTTC. It codes for CASSPGLVNLAEQFF.

V and J are TRBV14 and TRBJ2-7; D remains unclear. The CDR3 loop spans 14 amino acids. The germline V gene encodes CDR1 SGHDN and CDR2 FVKESK. The V end was cut by 0 bases, the J end by 5 bases, with 11 bases between. In nucleotides, the CDR3 is TGTGCCAGCAGCCAAGACCAGGTTTCCCACGAGCAGTACTTC. Translating it yields CASSQDQVSHEQYF. Full variable domain (remainder filled in from reference TRBV14 and TRBJ2-7): EAGVTQFPSHSVIEKGQTVTLRCDPISGHDNLYWYRRVMGKEIKFLLHFVKESKQDESGMPNNRFLAERTGGTYSTLKVQPAELEDSGVYFCASSQDQVSHEQYFGPGTRLTVT.

This clone was detected a few times. J is TRBJ1-5 and V is TRBV2; TRBD1 agrees at 8 bases. The V gene end was trimmed by 1 base and the J gene end by 7 bases; junction bases not matched to a gene: 3. The CDR3 has 14 residues. CDR1 and CDR2 from the germline V gene are SNHLY and FYNNEI. CDR3 bases: TGTGCCAGCAGTGAAGTTTACAGGGGGCAGCCCCAGCATTTT. Translation gives CASSEVYRGQPQHF.

The CDR3 loop is CASNLDTDTQYF. The CDR3 DNA sequence: TGTGCCAGCAACCTTGACACAGATACGCAGTATTTT. The chain carries TRBV11-2 and TRBJ2-3; D is undetermined. Germline-derived CDR1 and CDR2 are SGHAT and FQNNGV. The CDR3 is 12 residues long. V was trimmed by 7 bases and J by 2 bases, leaving 7 bases between them.

The chain carries TRBV5-1 and TRBJ2-3; maybe TRBD1 (6 bases). V was shortened by 5 bases and J by 0 bases, with 19 bases between the two germline ends. Germline values: CDR1 SGHRS, CDR2 YFSETQ. The CDR3 totals 17 residues. For the CDR3, the DNA is TGCGCCAGCAGTTTCAGGACAGCAAGCCCTAGCACAGATACGCAGTATTTT. Protein product: CASSFRTASPSTDTQYF.

This rearrangement joins TRBV30 to TRBJ1-5, with D unclear. The V end was cut by 3 bases, the J end by 2 bases, with 11 bases between. This CDR3 spans 14 amino acids. Germline assignment: CDR1 GTSNPN and CDR2 SVGIG (reference sequence). CDR3 sequence reads: CAWRGGQGNQPQHF. CDR3 sequence (DNA): TGTGCCTGGAGGGGAGGTCAGGGCAATCAGCCCCAGCATTTT.

V is TRBV11-2 and J is TRBJ2-5; D not certain. Judging by the DNA end, TRBJ2-7 fits better; the J call may be wrong. This CDR3 spans 13 amino acids. In germline, CDR1 is SGHAT, CDR2 FQNNGV. Here the CDR3 reads CASSHPGTYEQYF. CDR3 nucleotides: TGTGCCAGCAGCCACCCTGGGACCTACGAGCAGTACTTC.

The genes are TRBV4-1 and TRBJ2-5; TRBD2 matches at 13 bases. CDR3 length equals 17 residues. Trimming took 3 bases from V and 5 from J; bases not matched to a gene: 9. The germline CDR1 and CDR2 sequences are MGHRA and YSYEKL. CDR3 bases: TGCGCCAGCAGCCAGGTTACTAGCGGGAGGGATGGGGAGACCCAGTACTTC. This sequence encodes CASSQVTSGRDGETQYF.

The V gene is TRBV13, the J gene TRBJ2-7; D might be TRBD2 (5 bases). Germline values: CDR1 PRHDT, CDR2 FYEKMQ (reference sequence). The CDR3 runs to 14 residues. V was clipped by 1 base and J by 0 bases, with 7 bases between them. The CDR3 nucleotides read TGTGCCAGCAGCTTAGCGGAGGCCTCCTACGAGCAGTACTTC. Its protein product is CASSLAEASYEQYF.

The chain combines TRBV10-1 with TRBJ2-3; D might be TRBD1 or TRBD2, each matching 5 bases. Germline CDR1 is WNHNN and CDR2 is SYGVQD (reference sequence). This CDR3 region has 17 residues. V lost 6 bases, J lost 3 bases, and 22 bases lay in between. CDR3: CASSPAGTYSPTDTQYF. The CDR3 DNA follows: TGCGCCAGCAGCCCTGCCGGGACGTATAGCCCTACAGATACGCAGTATTTT.

The CDR3 DNA follows: TGTGCCAGCAGCTTCGCGGTACAAGAGACCCAGTACTTC. Translating gives CASSFAVQETQYF. The chain uses TRBV7-9 and TRBJ2-5; D gene unclear. Per germline, CDR1 SEHNR and CDR2 FQNEAQ (reference sequence). Trimming left V 3 bases short and J 2 bases short, with 7 bases between. The length of the CDR3 is 13 residues. The whole variable domain, filled in from reference TRBV7-9 and TRBJ2-5, reads DTGVSQNPRHKITKRGQNVTFRCDPISEHNRLYWYRQTLGQGPEFLTYFQNEAQLEKSRLLSDRFSAERPKGSFSTLEIQRTEQGDSAMYLCASSFAVQETQYFGPGTRLLVL.

In DNA form, the CDR3 reads TGTGCCAGCAGTGAATATTTAGGAGGGAGCAATTACTTC. As protein: CASSEYLGGSNYF. The chain links TRBV6-1 to TRBJ2-7; perhaps TRBD2 as D (6 bases). V gave up 2 bases and J gave up 13 bases, with 18 bases separating them. Per the germline V gene, CDR1 is MNHNS and CDR2 is SASEGT. CDR3 length: 13 amino acids.